The 18 T cell receptor beta chains below come from one sample, sequenced in a study of blood T cell repertoires in COVID-19. Sequencing used immunoSEQ multiplex PCR; TCRdb keeps in-frame clones, though not all of them. The table includes about 140,000 clones, over 75% detected once. Sample: peripheral blood. The receptors were gathered from a human donor in a cohort sampled during active COVID-19.

The chain recombines TRBV6-1 with TRBJ1-1, with D perhaps matching TRBD1 (6 bases). This CDR3 is 14 amino acids long. Germline-derived CDR1 and CDR2 are MNHNS and SASEGT. V was clipped by 1 base and J by 9 bases, with 15 bases between them. The chain's CDR3 is CASSEGDIRVQAFF. Here the CDR3 DNA reads TGTGCCAGCAGTGAAGGGGACATCCGGGTACAAGCTTTCTTT.

The chain is built from TRBV18 and TRBJ1-2, with 8 positions matching TRBD1. Trimming removed 6 bases from V and 6 bases from J; junction bases left unmatched: 3. Germline lookup yields CDR1 KGHSH and CDR2 LQKENI. The CDR3 length is 12 residues. The CDR3 DNA sequence: TGTGCCAGCTCTTCGGACAGGGATGGCTACACCTTC. Encoded protein: CASSSDRDGYTF.

The table lists this clone with a few counts. The chain joins TRBV6-5 to TRBJ2-1; D remains unclear. CDR1 is MNHEY, CDR2 SVGAGI, per germline. The CDR3 runs 14 residues. V lost 4 bases and J lost 0, with 7 bases in between. CDR3 sequence (DNA): TGTGCCAGCAGTTTCCTGAGCTCCTACAATGAGCAGTTCTTC. Its translation is CASSFLSSYNEQFF.

The chain uses TRBV19 and TRBJ2-1, with 15 bases identical to TRBD2. Trimming took 1 base from V and 8 from J; bases not matched to a gene: 6. CDR1 and CDR2 (germline): LNHDA, SQIVND (reference sequence). The CDR3 is 17 residues long. CDR3 amino acids: CASSIGGLAGGGYEQFF. The CDR3 coding sequence is TGTGCCAGTAGTATAGGGGGACTAGCGGGAGGTGGCTATGAGCAGTTCTTC.

The chain combines TRBV7-2 with TRBJ1-1; tentative D call: TRBD1 (5 bases). The V gene's germline CDR1 is SGHTA and CDR2 FQGNSA. The V and J ends lost 3 bases and 6 bases respectively, with 11 bases between them. The CDR3 contains 13 residues. CDR3 protein: CASSLDQGAEAFF. CDR3 nucleotides: TGTGCCAGCAGCTTGGACCAGGGCGCTGAAGCTTTCTTT.

The CDR3 DNA reads TGTGCCAGCAGCCGCTCCGGCCAGGGGTTCTACGAGCAGTACTTC. It encodes CASSRSGQGFYEQYF. V gene TRBV14 combines with J gene TRBJ2-7; possibly TRBD1 for D (6 bases). The germline V gene encodes CDR1 SGHDN and CDR2 FVKESK. The CDR3 sequence is 15 residues long. Trimming shortened V by 4 bases and J by 3 bases, and 16 bases separated the two germline ends.

This sequence joins TRBV5-8 and TRBJ1-5, with D perhaps TRBD1 (6 bases). This CDR3 is 18 amino acids long. Germline CDR1 reads SGHTS; CDR2 reads YDEGEE. Trimming shortened V by 3 bases and J by 11 bases, and 30 bases separated the two germline ends. This CDR3 is CASSSPYKSFRGVGAQHF. CDR3 coding DNA: TGTGCCAGCAGCTCTCCATATAAATCGTTCAGGGGCGTAGGAGCCCAGCATTTT.

This chain uses TRBV6-5 with TRBJ1-2; maybe TRBD1 (5 bases). The length of the CDR3 is 13 residues. V dropped 5 bases and J dropped 3 bases, with 10 bases sitting between them. Germline values: CDR1 MNHEY, CDR2 SVGAGI. CDR3 bases: TGTGCCAGCAGTCAGGACACCGACTATGGCTACACCTTC. It is translated as CASSQDTDYGYTF.

This clone was seen only a few times. The V gene is TRBV6-5, the J gene TRBJ2-3; 9 positions match TRBD2. The CDR3 covers 15 residues. J was trimmed by 0 bases and V by 6 bases; bases with no gene match: 4. The germline CDR1 and CDR2 sequences are MNHEY and SVGAGI. The CDR3 coding sequence is TGTGCCAGCAGGGAGAGCGGGAGGAGCACAGATACGCAGTATTTT. Translated: CASRESGRSTDTQYF.

This clone was observed a handful of times. The genes are TRBV18 and TRBJ2-7; 7 bases are a match to TRBD1. Per germline, CDR1 KGHSH and CDR2 LQKENI. J was trimmed by 4 bases and V by 4 bases; bases with no gene match: 4. This CDR3 spans 13 amino acids. The CDR3 protein is CASSLMDRYEQYF. In DNA form, the CDR3 reads TGTGCCAGCTCACTAATGGACAGGTACGAGCAGTACTTC.

The chain recombines TRBV5-6 with TRBJ1-4; D remains unclear. The CDR3 runs 11 residues. The germline gives CDR1 SGHDT, CDR2 YYEEEE. V dropped 4 bases and J dropped 8 bases, with 6 bases sitting between them. CDR3 protein: CASSREEKLFF. CDR3 nucleotides: TGTGCCAGCAGCCGAGAAGAAAAACTGTTTTTT.

The V and J genes are TRBV27 and TRBJ2-7; TRBD2 matches 8 bases. Trimming took 3 bases from V and 0 from J; bases not matched to a gene: 7. CDR1 MNHEY and CDR2 SMNVEV come from the germline V gene (reference sequence). The CDR3 is 16 amino acids. The CDR3 loop reads CASSFGGEGSSYEQYF. CDR3 DNA: TGTGCCAGCAGTTTCGGGGGGGAGGGGAGCTCCTACGAGCAGTACTTC.

V and J are TRBV5-1 and TRBJ1-2; TRBD1 is a possible D gene (6 bases). The CDR3 sequence is 14 residues long. V was pared by 3 bases and J by 0 bases, with 9 bases between. Germline V lookup: CDR1 SGHRS, CDR2 YFSETQ. The CDR3 region has the DNA TGCGCCAGCAGCTGGACAGATGCTAACTATGGCTACACCTTC. This encodes CASSWTDANYGYTF.

The CDR3 sequence: CASSYSQGAGEAFF. DNA for the CDR3: TGTGCCAGCAGTTATTCACAGGGGGCTGGTGAAGCTTTCTTT. The chain links TRBV6-5 to TRBJ1-1; 9 positions agree with TRBD1. Germline V CDR1 and CDR2: MNHEY, SVGAGI. The CDR3 consists of 14 residues. J gave up 7 bases and V 3 bases, and 6 bases lay outside the gene matches.

This clone has only one observation. V usage is TRBV15 and J usage is TRBJ2-3, with 11 bases identical to TRBD1. The CDR3 sequence is 17 residues long. V gave up 4 bases and J gave up 4 bases; unmatched junction bases: 10. Germline CDR1 LNHNV, CDR2 YYDKDF (reference sequence). The CDR3, as DNA: TGTGCCACCAGCAAGGGGGACAGGGGGTTGGTGGCAGATACGCAGTATTTT. This encodes CATSKGDRGLVADTQYF.

V is TRBV5-4 and J is TRBJ1-3; D unclear. The CDR3 has 14 amino acids. V lost 2 bases to trimming and J lost 2 bases, with 8 bases between them. Germline loops: CDR1 SGHNT, CDR2 YYREEE (reference sequence). CDR3 DNA sequence: TGTGCCAGCAGCTTAGGAGGAACTGGAAACACCATATATTTT. Protein: CASSLGGTGNTIYF.

This chain's CDR3 is CASSSQLPIRGMNTEAFF. The CDR3 nucleotides read TGTGCCAGTAGTTCCCAATTGCCTATTCGGGGTATGAACACTGAAGCTTTCTTT. This chain links TRBV19 with TRBJ1-1; D ambiguous. The CDR3 loop spans 18 amino acids. CDR1 and CDR2 from the germline V gene are LNHDA and SQIVND (reference sequence). V was cut by 5 bases and J by 0 bases, with 22 bases left in between.

In this sample, this clone turned up once. In DNA, the CDR3 is TGTGCCAGCAGTTTACGGCTAGGGGACACCCCAGATACGCAGTATTTT. Amino acid sequence: CASSLRLGDTPDTQYF. The rearrangement links TRBV27 to TRBJ2-3; a possible D gene is TRBD1 (6 bases). The germline gives CDR1 MNHEY, CDR2 SMNVEV (reference sequence). This CDR3 is 16 amino acids long. The V end was cut by 2 bases, the J end by 4 bases, with 16 bases between.